The clone carrying this T cell receptor (beta chain) was counted a single time. What it recognizes is unknown. The sequenced template was RNA, covering the TCR beta CDR3 region. In the first round, RT-PCR was carried out with HTBI primers, and a multiplex PCR formed the second round. TCRdb redid the calling of the multiplex PCR reads with MiXCR, one entry per CDR3 protein. This sample has about 1.1 million distinct CDR3 sequences, with less than 45% found just once. The record originates from a study of Graves' ophthalmopathy and Graves' hyperthyroidism. Broader study findings: From stable hyperthyroidism, ophthalmopathy was separated by a 13-signature model with 87.88% sensitivity and less than 82% specificity. Detection in blood was also observed for most expanded thyroid clonotypes above 0.001 frequency.

After removal of 2 bases from V and 1 base from J, the junction contained 4 bases not matched to a gene. CDR1 and CDR2 (germline): SNHLY, FYNNEI. This CDR3 is built from 16 residues. Sequencing used peripheral blood or thyroid tissue (not recorded which). The rearrangement joins TRBV2 to TRBJ2-5; the match to TRBD2 covers 10 bases. This sequence was found in an adult man with Graves' hyperthyroidism. The CDR3 sequence is CASSESGRGSQETQYF. CDR3 bases: TGTGCCAGCAGTGAAAGCGGGAGGGGATCCCAAGAGACCCAGTACTTC.